These T cell receptor beta chains were read from a single sample in a study of control samples from healthy donors and cancer patients. Profiled with immunoSEQ multiplex PCR; TCRdb holds only in-frame clones, not every one. The sample gives roughly 180,000 clones, about nine tenths of which show up once; about 2% is in the top ten. The sequenced sample was blood. The origin of the receptors is a woman in her thirties or forties in good health. Both conserved end residues are part of each CDR3. The order of the fields is CDR3 protein, CDR3 DNA, clone size, D gene, CDR3 length, J gene, V gene. D genes are given only for firm matches. Size is omitted from some rows. Given values are once, few, many or a class for expanded clones.

CDR3 protein: CASSEAGDRDYEQYF; CDR3 DNA: TGTGCCAGCAGTGAAGCGGGGGACCGTGACTACGAGCAGTACTTC; clone size: -; D gene: -; CDR3 length: 15; J gene: TRBJ2-7; V gene: TRBV6-1
CDR3 protein: CASSQYDHRDPGNTIYF; CDR3 DNA: TGCGCCAGCAGTCAATATGATCATAGGGACCCTGGAAACACCATATATTTT; clone size: -; D gene: -; CDR3 length: 17; J gene: TRBJ1-3; V gene: TRBV23-1
CDR3 protein: CASSQRQWPNEQFF; CDR3 DNA: TGTGCCAGCTCACAAAGACAGTGGCCAAATGAGCAGTTCTTC; clone size: -; D gene: -; CDR3 length: 14; J gene: TRBJ2-1; V gene: TRBV18
CDR3 protein: CASSSDRATNEKLFF; CDR3 DNA: TGTGCCAGCAGTTCGGACCGTGCAACTAATGAAAAACTGTTTTTT; clone size: -; D gene: -; CDR3 length: 15; J gene: TRBJ1-4; V gene: TRBV27
CDR3 protein: CASSLSGGVDTQYF; CDR3 DNA: TGTGCCAGCAGTTTATCGGGAGGGGTAGATACGCAGTATTTT; clone size: -; D gene: TRBD2; CDR3 length: 14; J gene: TRBJ2-3; V gene: TRBV27
CDR3 protein: CASSATNYGYTF; CDR3 DNA: TGTGCCAGCAGCGCGACGAACTATGGCTACACCTTC; clone size: -; D gene: -; CDR3 length: 12; J gene: TRBJ1-2; V gene: TRBV9
CDR3 protein: CASSYSVQGYEQYF; CDR3 DNA: TGTGCCAGCAGTTACTCGGTCCAGGGGTACGAGCAGTACTTC; clone size: -; D gene: -; CDR3 length: 14; J gene: TRBJ2-7; V gene: TRBV6-6
CDR3 protein: CASSLTGGERTQYF; CDR3 DNA: TGTGCCAGCAGTTTGACAGGAGGTGAGAGGACCCAGTACTTC; clone size: -; D gene: -; CDR3 length: 14; J gene: TRBJ2-5; V gene: TRBV6-5
CDR3 protein: CASSPGGARSETQYF; CDR3 DNA: TGTGCCAGCAGTCCAGGGGGCGCCAGGTCAGAGACCCAGTACTTC; clone size: once; D gene: TRBD1; CDR3 length: 15; J gene: TRBJ2-5; V gene: TRBV27
CDR3 protein: CASSLDGTVYEQYF; CDR3 DNA: TGTGCCAGCAGCTTAGACGGGACAGTTTACGAGCAGTACTTC; clone size: -; D gene: TRBD1; CDR3 length: 14; J gene: TRBJ2-7; V gene: TRBV7-8
CDR3 protein: CASSLAGVYPYEQYF; CDR3 DNA: TGTGCCAGCAGCTTAGCGGGGGTCTACCCCTACGAGCAGTACTTC; clone size: -; D gene: -; CDR3 length: 15; J gene: TRBJ2-7; V gene: TRBV7-2
CDR3 protein: CASSEWTGGSYEQYF; CDR3 DNA: TGTGCCAGCAGTGAGTGGACAGGGGGGAGCTACGAGCAGTACTTC; clone size: -; D gene: TRBD1; CDR3 length: 15; J gene: TRBJ2-7; V gene: TRBV6-1
CDR3 protein: CASSDSSRASYEQYF; CDR3 DNA: TGTGCCAGCAGTGACTCCTCTCGGGCCTCCTACGAGCAGTACTTC; clone size: -; D gene: -; CDR3 length: 15; J gene: TRBJ2-7; V gene: TRBV25-1
CDR3 protein: CASGAQHNEQFF; CDR3 DNA: TGTGCCAGCGGCGCCCAGCACAATGAGCAGTTCTTC; clone size: -; D gene: -; CDR3 length: 12; J gene: TRBJ2-1; V gene: TRBV25-1
CDR3 protein: CASSRLAGGGETQYF; CDR3 DNA: TGTGCCAGCAGCCGACTAGCGGGGGGTGGGGAGACCCAGTACTTC; clone size: -; D gene: TRBD2; CDR3 length: 15; J gene: TRBJ2-5; V gene: TRBV6-5
CDR3 protein: CASSYPAEGTAFF; CDR3 DNA: TGTGCCAGCAGTTACCCGGCAGAGGGAACGGCTTTCTTT; clone size: once; D gene: -; CDR3 length: 13; J gene: TRBJ1-1; V gene: TRBV6-5
CDR3 protein: CASSPPEGQNYGYTF; CDR3 DNA: TGTGCCAGCTCACCACCCGAGGGGCAGAACTATGGCTACACCTTC; clone size: -; D gene: -; CDR3 length: 15; J gene: TRBJ1-2; V gene: TRBV18
CDR3 protein: CASSNREFNQPQHF; CDR3 DNA: TGTGCCAGTAGTAACCGGGAATTCAATCAGCCCCAGCATTTT; clone size: -; D gene: -; CDR3 length: 14; J gene: TRBJ1-5; V gene: TRBV19
CDR3 protein: CSVEDNGRSNEKLFF; CDR3 DNA: TGCAGCGTTGAAGATAACGGCAGAAGTAATGAAAAACTGTTTTTT; clone size: -; D gene: -; CDR3 length: 15; J gene: TRBJ1-4; V gene: TRBV29-1
CDR3 protein: CASSDRGGIGTEAFF; CDR3 DNA: TGTGCCAGCAGTGACCGCGGGGGAATAGGGACTGAAGCTTTCTTT; clone size: -; D gene: -; CDR3 length: 15; J gene: TRBJ1-1; V gene: TRBV2
CDR3 protein: CASSQGHSGATYGYTF; CDR3 DNA: TGCGCCAGCAGCCAAGGGCATTCCGGGGCTACCTATGGCTACACCTTC; clone size: -; D gene: -; CDR3 length: 16; J gene: TRBJ1-2; V gene: TRBV4-1
CDR3 protein: CATSRVLGQIKSSGNTIYF; CDR3 DNA: TGTGCCACCAGCAGAGTCCTGGGACAGATAAAGAGCTCTGGAAACACCATATATTTT; clone size: -; D gene: TRBD1; CDR3 length: 19; J gene: TRBJ1-3; V gene: TRBV15
CDR3 protein: CASSQEGQGGHRANYGYTF; CDR3 DNA: TGCGCCAGCAGCCAAGAAGGGCAGGGGGGACATCGAGCTAACTATGGCTACACCTTC; clone size: once; D gene: TRBD1; CDR3 length: 19; J gene: TRBJ1-2; V gene: TRBV4-1
CDR3 protein: CASSSSGAFYEQYF; CDR3 DNA: TGTGCCAGCAGCTCTAGCGGGGCTTTCTACGAGCAGTACTTC; clone size: -; D gene: TRBD2; CDR3 length: 14; J gene: TRBJ2-7; V gene: TRBV7-9
CDR3 protein: CASSESLVLNTEAFF; CDR3 DNA: TGCGCCAGCAGTGAGTCTTTGGTCCTGAACACTGAAGCTTTCTTT; clone size: -; D gene: -; CDR3 length: 15; J gene: TRBJ1-1; V gene: TRBV10-2
CDR3 protein: CAISESSGTYNEQFF; CDR3 DNA: TGTGCCATCAGTGAGTCGTCAGGGACTTACAATGAGCAGTTCTTC; clone size: -; D gene: -; CDR3 length: 15; J gene: TRBJ2-1; V gene: TRBV10-3
CDR3 protein: CASMGGNQPQHF; CDR3 DNA: TGTGCCAGCATGGGGGGCAATCAGCCCCAGCATTTT; clone size: -; D gene: -; CDR3 length: 12; J gene: TRBJ1-5; V gene: TRBV6-7
CDR3 protein: CASSRRQGKLYNEQFF; CDR3 DNA: TGTGCCAGTAGTCGACGACAGGGGAAACTCTACAATGAGCAGTTCTTC; clone size: -; D gene: TRBD1; CDR3 length: 16; J gene: TRBJ2-1; V gene: TRBV19
CDR3 protein: CASRQEGRGKLFF; CDR3 DNA: TGCGCCAGCAGACAAGAGGGTCGGGGAAAACTGTTTTTT; clone size: -; D gene: -; CDR3 length: 13; J gene: TRBJ1-4; V gene: TRBV4-1
CDR3 protein: CASSLGDRETQYF; CDR3 DNA: TGCGCCAGCAGCTTGGGAGATCGAGAGACCCAGTACTTC; clone size: -; D gene: -; CDR3 length: 13; J gene: TRBJ2-5; V gene: TRBV5-1
CDR3 protein: CASEDHRSGNTIYF; CDR3 DNA: TGTGCCAGTGAGGACCATCGCTCTGGAAACACCATATATTTT; clone size: -; D gene: -; CDR3 length: 14; J gene: TRBJ1-3; V gene: TRBV2
CDR3 protein: CASWGTGGDYGYTF; CDR3 DNA: TGTGCCAGCTGGGGGACAGGGGGAGACTATGGCTACACCTTC; clone size: -; D gene: TRBD1; CDR3 length: 14; J gene: TRBJ1-2; V gene: TRBV9